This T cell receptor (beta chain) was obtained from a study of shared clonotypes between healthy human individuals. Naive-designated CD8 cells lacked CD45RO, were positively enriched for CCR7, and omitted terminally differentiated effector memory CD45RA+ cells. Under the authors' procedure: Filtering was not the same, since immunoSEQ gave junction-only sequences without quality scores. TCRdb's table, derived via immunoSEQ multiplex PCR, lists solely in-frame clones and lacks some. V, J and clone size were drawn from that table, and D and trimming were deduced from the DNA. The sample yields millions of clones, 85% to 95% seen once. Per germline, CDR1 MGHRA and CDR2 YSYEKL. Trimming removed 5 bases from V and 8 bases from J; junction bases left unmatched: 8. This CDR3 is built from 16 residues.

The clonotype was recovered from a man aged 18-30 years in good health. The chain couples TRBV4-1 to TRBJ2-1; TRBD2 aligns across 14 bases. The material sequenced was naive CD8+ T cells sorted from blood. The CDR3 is CASSSRTSGGPDEQFF. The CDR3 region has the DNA TGCGCCAGCAGCTCGCGGACTAGCGGGGGGCCGGATGAGCAGTTCTTC.